This record looks at one TCR beta chain sequence and its context. Its antigen is still unknown. Other DNA sequences in the sample encode the same CDR3. Donors showed nominal health when sampled, although they likely had unrecorded immune exposures. These data belong to a study of cytomegalovirus exposure and HLA in healthy donors. At the level of the study: Earlier results showed 90 million to 120 million unique TCR beta sequences derived from approximately 180 million T cells. General study findings and limits: Per a prior analysis, the majority of TCR beta V segments were productive roughly 87% or roughly 30% of the time. At a 0.05 false discovery rate, a later analysis found approximately 17,000 TCR beta sequences to be associated with HLA alleles.

The PCR made use of 60 Vbeta and 13 Jbeta primers. The protocol was immunoSEQ multiplex PCR, while the TCRdb copy is restricted to in-frame clones and leaves out a portion. This sample carries approximately 150,000 clones, about three quarters of them seen once, and the ten largest clones take 1.5% to 2%. Germline lookup yields CDR1 SGDLS and CDR2 YYNGEE. V shed 0 bases and J shed 2 bases, with 11 bases lying between them. The CDR3 totals 15 residues. The sample consisted of PBMCs. This receptor was taken from a female donor in good health and CMV-seronegative. The J gene is TRBJ1-1, the V gene TRBV9; no firm D call. Here the CDR3 reads CASSVGSLGNTEAFF. In DNA, the CDR3 is TGTGCCAGCAGCGTAGGCAGCCTGGGCAACACTGAAGCTTTCTTT.